The rows below give T cell receptor beta chains drawn from one sample of a study of blood T cell repertoires in COVID-19. Profiling relied on immunoSEQ multiplex PCR, and the TCRdb table lists in-frame clones only, not all of them. Of about 220,000 clones in the sample, 84% were seen once. Sequenced: peripheral blood. Every receptor here comes from a man aged 25-45 years with active or convalescent COVID-19. The CDR3 runs from the conserved cysteine through the conserved F or W. The order of the fields is CDR3 DNA, CDR3 protein, J gene, V gene, clone size, D gene. D genes are given only for firm matches. Clone sizes are given selectively: once, few, many, or a class where the clone is expanded.

cdr3_nt: TGTGCCAGCAGCCCCTGGGAGGGCTACGAGCAGTACTTC
cdr3_aa: CASSPWEGYEQYF
j_call: TRBJ2-7
v_call: TRBV3-1/TRBV3-2
clone_size: NA
d_call: TRBD2

cdr3_nt: TGTGCCAGCTCACCGTCCTGGACAGCAAGCACAGATACGCAGTATTTT
cdr3_aa: CASSPSWTASTDTQYF
j_call: TRBJ2-3
v_call: TRBV18
clone_size: NA
d_call: NA

cdr3_nt: TGTGCCAGCTCACCCATAACGGGGGAAGCTTTCTTT
cdr3_aa: CASSPITGEAFF
j_call: TRBJ1-1
v_call: TRBV18
clone_size: NA
d_call: NA

cdr3_nt: TGTGCCAGTAGTATAGGGGGACATTTCGGGACTGAAGCTTTCTTT
cdr3_aa: CASSIGGHFGTEAFF
j_call: TRBJ1-1
v_call: TRBV19
clone_size: once
d_call: NA

cdr3_nt: TGTGCCAGCTTCCGAGGCCCCAGGGGAGAGACCCAGTACTTC
cdr3_aa: CASFRGPRGETQYF
j_call: TRBJ2-5
v_call: TRBV18
clone_size: NA
d_call: NA

cdr3_nt: TGTGCCAGCAGCTTAGGAGGGACAGGGCCCTACGAGCAGTACTTC
cdr3_aa: CASSLGGTGPYEQYF
j_call: TRBJ2-7
v_call: TRBV7-2
clone_size: NA
d_call: TRBD1

cdr3_nt: TGTGCCAGCAGCGACGGACTGGCCCTCACGGATACGCAGTATTTT
cdr3_aa: CASSDGLALTDTQYF
j_call: TRBJ2-3
v_call: TRBV9
clone_size: NA
d_call: NA

cdr3_nt: TGTGCCAGCAGCAGGGTTCAAGAGACCCAGTACTTC
cdr3_aa: CASSRVQETQYF
j_call: TRBJ2-5
v_call: TRBV2
clone_size: once
d_call: NA

cdr3_nt: TGTGCCAGCAGCCCCCGACCCCCCACAACAGGGCTATATGGCTACACCTTC
cdr3_aa: CASSPRPPTTGLYGYTF
j_call: TRBJ1-2
v_call: TRBV13
clone_size: NA
d_call: NA

cdr3_nt: TGTGCCAGCAGTCTTACCCTTACCTTGAGGGGGAGAAGCAATCAGCCCCAGCATTTT
cdr3_aa: CASSLTLTLRGRSNQPQHF
j_call: TRBJ1-5
v_call: TRBV28
clone_size: once
d_call: NA

cdr3_nt: TGTGCCAGCAGCCCCCCAGGGAGGGATGGAGAGACCCAGTACTTC
cdr3_aa: CASSPPGRDGETQYF
j_call: TRBJ2-5
v_call: TRBV7-8
clone_size: NA
d_call: TRBD2

cdr3_nt: TGTGCCACCAGCAGAGACGGACAGGGATATGGCTACACCTTC
cdr3_aa: CATSRDGQGYGYTF
j_call: TRBJ1-2
v_call: TRBV15
clone_size: NA
d_call: TRBD1

cdr3_nt: TGTGCCAGCAGAGACAGGGGGCACACTGAAGCTTTCTTT
cdr3_aa: CASRDRGHTEAFF
j_call: TRBJ1-1
v_call: TRBV2
clone_size: once
d_call: TRBD1

cdr3_nt: TGTGCCAGCAGCTCCCTGGCACCTCTGCGGAGCGGCTACACCTTC
cdr3_aa: CASSSLAPLRSGYTF
j_call: TRBJ1-2
v_call: TRBV7-6
clone_size: NA
d_call: NA

cdr3_nt: TGTGCCAGCAGTTTATCGGGAGGACTAGCGGGGACCTACGAGCAGTACTTC
cdr3_aa: CASSLSGGLAGTYEQYF
j_call: TRBJ2-7
v_call: TRBV27
clone_size: NA
d_call: TRBD2

cdr3_nt: TGCGCCAGCAGCCAAGACAGGTTGAACACTGAAGCTTTCTTT
cdr3_aa: CASSQDRLNTEAFF
j_call: TRBJ1-1
v_call: TRBV4-1
clone_size: NA
d_call: NA

cdr3_nt: TGCGCCAGCAGACCCTGGACAGGACACTACAATGAGCAGTTCTTC
cdr3_aa: CASRPWTGHYNEQFF
j_call: TRBJ2-1
v_call: TRBV5-1
clone_size: NA
d_call: TRBD1

cdr3_nt: TGTGCCAGCAGTTACCCGGCGAGGAGGGTATTCAACACTGAAGCTTTCTTT
cdr3_aa: CASSYPARRVFNTEAFF
j_call: TRBJ1-1
v_call: TRBV6-2/TRBV6-3
clone_size: NA
d_call: NA

cdr3_nt: TGTGCCAGCAGCCGCCGGGATTCTGCCCCCAATGAGCAGTTCTTC
cdr3_aa: CASSRRDSAPNEQFF
j_call: TRBJ2-1
v_call: TRBV7-9
clone_size: NA
d_call: NA

cdr3_nt: TGTGCCAGCAGTCCCCTAGCGGGTTTGAGCGGTGAGCAGTTCTTC
cdr3_aa: CASSPLAGLSGEQFF
j_call: TRBJ2-1
v_call: TRBV6-4
clone_size: NA
d_call: TRBD2

cdr3_nt: TGCAGCGTTGAAGGCCGGACAGCCTACGAGCAGTACTTC
cdr3_aa: CSVEGRTAYEQYF
j_call: TRBJ2-7
v_call: TRBV29-1
clone_size: NA
d_call: NA

cdr3_nt: TGCAGCGTTGGTGGCGGGACGAGCTCCTACAATGAGCAGTTCTTC
cdr3_aa: CSVGGGTSSYNEQFF
j_call: TRBJ2-1
v_call: TRBV29-1
clone_size: NA
d_call: NA

cdr3_nt: TGCGCCAGCAGCCAAGGGCCAGACTACGAGCAGTACTTC
cdr3_aa: CASSQGPDYEQYF
j_call: TRBJ2-7
v_call: TRBV4-3
clone_size: NA
d_call: NA

cdr3_nt: TGTGCCAGCAGTGAAGTCCGCGGGACCGGGGAGCTGTTTTTT
cdr3_aa: CASSEVRGTGELFF
j_call: TRBJ2-2
v_call: TRBV2
clone_size: NA
d_call: NA

cdr3_nt: TGTGCCAGCAGCCCGGACAGGGCTAAACAAAATTCACCCCTCCACTTT
cdr3_aa: CASSPDRAKQNSPLHF
j_call: TRBJ1-6
v_call: TRBV7-9
clone_size: NA
d_call: TRBD1

cdr3_nt: TGTGCCAGCAGCGCGTTTTCCGACAGGGGATCACCCCTCCACTTT
cdr3_aa: CASSAFSDRGSPLHF
j_call: TRBJ1-6
v_call: TRBV9
clone_size: few
d_call: TRBD1

cdr3_nt: TGTGCCAGCAGCTTACCGGGACAGGGGGGCGAGCAGTACTTC
cdr3_aa: CASSLPGQGGEQYF
j_call: TRBJ2-7
v_call: TRBV7-9
clone_size: few
d_call: TRBD1

cdr3_nt: TGTGCCAGTAGTATTAGGGACAGCTACGAGCAGTACTTC
cdr3_aa: CASSIRDSYEQYF
j_call: TRBJ2-7
v_call: TRBV19
clone_size: NA
d_call: TRBD1

cdr3_nt: TGTGCCAGTAGTGGACTAGCGGGAGCAGATACGCAGTATTTT
cdr3_aa: CASSGLAGADTQYF
j_call: TRBJ2-3
v_call: TRBV19
clone_size: NA
d_call: TRBD2

cdr3_nt: TGTGCCAGTAGACCCAGGGGTGGCACTGAAGCTTTCTTT
cdr3_aa: CASRPRGGTEAFF
j_call: TRBJ1-1
v_call: TRBV19
clone_size: few
d_call: NA

cdr3_nt: TGTGCCAGCAGTCTCAGGGGGCGACCTAACTATGGCTACACCTTC
cdr3_aa: CASSLRGRPNYGYTF
j_call: TRBJ1-2
v_call: TRBV28
clone_size: NA
d_call: TRBD1

cdr3_nt: TGCGCCAGCAGCCCCAGCCAGCGGTTACGGACTGAAGCTTTCTTT
cdr3_aa: CASSPSQRLRTEAFF
j_call: TRBJ1-1
v_call: TRBV10-2
clone_size: NA
d_call: NA

cdr3_nt: TGCAGTGCTAGTGAAGCCGCCAGGGGAACCTCCTACGAGCAGTACTTC
cdr3_aa: CSASEAARGTSYEQYF
j_call: TRBJ2-7
v_call: TRBV20-1
clone_size: NA
d_call: NA

cdr3_nt: TGCGCCAGCAGCTTGGTGGTGAGCGGGCTGGGGGGTGAGCAGTACTTC
cdr3_aa: CASSLVVSGLGGEQYF
j_call: TRBJ2-7
v_call: TRBV5-1
clone_size: NA
d_call: NA

cdr3_nt: TGCGCCAGCAGCTCAAACACCGGGGGGGCGTATGAGCAGTTCTTC
cdr3_aa: CASSSNTGGAYEQFF
j_call: TRBJ2-1
v_call: TRBV5-1
clone_size: NA
d_call: TRBD2

cdr3_nt: TGTGCCAGTAACTCACAGCGAGGGTCCTATAATTCACCCCTCCACTTT
cdr3_aa: CASNSQRGSYNSPLHF
j_call: TRBJ1-6
v_call: TRBV19
clone_size: few
d_call: NA

cdr3_nt: TGTGCCAGCTCACCGGGGCAGAGAGCAACTAATGAAAAACTGTTTTTT
cdr3_aa: CASSPGQRATNEKLFF
j_call: TRBJ1-4
v_call: TRBV18
clone_size: NA
d_call: NA

cdr3_nt: TGTGCCAGCAGCCGGGGGAGCGGCTCCTACAATGAGCAGTTCTTC
cdr3_aa: CASSRGSGSYNEQFF
j_call: TRBJ2-1
v_call: TRBV11-2
clone_size: NA
d_call: NA

cdr3_nt: TGTGCCAGCAGCTTAGCGGTGCGGACTAGCGGGGGGGCCATGGATACGCAGTATTTT
cdr3_aa: CASSLAVRTSGGAMDTQYF
j_call: TRBJ2-3
v_call: TRBV7-2
clone_size: NA
d_call: TRBD2

cdr3_nt: TGTGCCACCCCCCAGGACAGGGAGGCTTGTGGCTACACCTTC
cdr3_aa: CATPQDREACGYTF
j_call: TRBJ1-2
v_call: TRBV24-1
clone_size: few
d_call: TRBD1

cdr3_nt: TGTGCCAGCAGGAACGGGGGTGCCGAGACCCAGTACTTC
cdr3_aa: CASRNGGAETQYF
j_call: TRBJ2-5
v_call: TRBV6-5
clone_size: NA
d_call: NA

cdr3_nt: TGTGCCACCAGCGGCCGGTCCTGGACAGCGAACACCGGGGAGCTGTTTTTT
cdr3_aa: CATSGRSWTANTGELFF
j_call: TRBJ2-2
v_call: TRBV15
clone_size: few
d_call: NA

cdr3_nt: TGTGCCTGGAAAAGGGGGGGCCCCGGCGAGCAGTACTTC
cdr3_aa: CAWKRGGPGEQYF
j_call: TRBJ2-7
v_call: TRBV30
clone_size: NA
d_call: NA

cdr3_nt: TGTGCCAGCAGCCCCGGGACAGGGGCCTACAATGAGCAGTTCTTC
cdr3_aa: CASSPGTGAYNEQFF
j_call: TRBJ2-1
v_call: TRBV7-2
clone_size: NA
d_call: TRBD1

cdr3_nt: TGTGCCACCGGGCGGGGCGGCTCCTCTGGAAACACCATATATTTT
cdr3_aa: CATGRGGSSGNTIYF
j_call: TRBJ1-3
v_call: TRBV6-5
clone_size: NA
d_call: NA

cdr3_nt: TGTGCCAGCAGCTCCTCCGGAGAGACCCAGTACTTC
cdr3_aa: CASSSSGETQYF
j_call: TRBJ2-5
v_call: TRBV13
clone_size: NA
d_call: NA

cdr3_nt: TGTGCCAGCAGTTACGGTCGTCTAGCGGCAGATACGCAGTATTTT
cdr3_aa: CASSYGRLAADTQYF
j_call: TRBJ2-3
v_call: TRBV6-5
clone_size: NA
d_call: TRBD2

cdr3_nt: TGTGCCAGCAGCTTAGCCCTTAACTATGGCTACACCTTC
cdr3_aa: CASSLALNYGYTF
j_call: TRBJ1-2
v_call: TRBV7-8
clone_size: NA
d_call: NA

cdr3_nt: TGTGCCAGCAGTTACGGGAGCTGGGAGACCCAGTACTTC
cdr3_aa: CASSYGSWETQYF
j_call: TRBJ2-5
v_call: TRBV6-2/TRBV6-3
clone_size: NA
d_call: NA